What follows is one T cell receptor beta chain and its context. Its antigen is undetermined. PCR used 60 Vbeta primers and 13 Jbeta primers. TCRdb's table, derived via immunoSEQ multiplex PCR, lists solely in-frame clones and lacks some. In the table there are about 44,000 clones, roughly nine tenths of which are singletons. These data belong to a study of cytomegalovirus exposure and HLA in healthy donors. The study's findings and limits: A later analysis revealed that TCR association rates differed between HLA loci, peaking at DRB1 and bottoming out at HLA-C. HLA restriction was apparent for most CMV-associated TCR beta chains in a later analysis.

The sequenced sample consisted of PBMCs. The receptor comes from a woman aged 35 to 49 in good health and CMV-seropositive.

For the CDR3, the DNA is TGTGCCAGCAGCCGGGACAGCGCAGATACGCAGTATTTT. Encoded protein: CASSRDSADTQYF. The chain uses TRBV5-4 and TRBJ2-3, with 7 nucleotides matching TRBD1. The CDR3 sequence is 13 residues long. Trimming cost V 4 bases and J 4 bases; bases outside gene matches: 3. Germline V gene data show CDR1 as SGHNT and CDR2 as YYREEE (reference sequence).